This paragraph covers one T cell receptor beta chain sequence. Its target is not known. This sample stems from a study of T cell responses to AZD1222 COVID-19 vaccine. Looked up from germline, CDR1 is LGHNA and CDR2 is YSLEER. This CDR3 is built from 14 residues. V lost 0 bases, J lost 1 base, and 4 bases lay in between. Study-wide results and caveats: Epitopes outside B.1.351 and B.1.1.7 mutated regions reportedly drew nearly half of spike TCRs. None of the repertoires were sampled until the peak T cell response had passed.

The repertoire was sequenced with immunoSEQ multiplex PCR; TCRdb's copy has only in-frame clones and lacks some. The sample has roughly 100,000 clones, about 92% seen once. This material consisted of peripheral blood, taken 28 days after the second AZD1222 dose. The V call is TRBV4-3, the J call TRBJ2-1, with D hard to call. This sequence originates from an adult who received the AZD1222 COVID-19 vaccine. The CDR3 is CASSQEVSYNEQFF. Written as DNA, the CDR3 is TGCGCCAGCAGCCAAGAGGTTTCCTACAATGAGCAGTTCTTC.